Listed below are T cell receptor beta chains from one sample, sequenced in a study of shared clonotypes between healthy human individuals. The table came from immunoSEQ multiplex PCR; TCRdb's copy has only in-frame clones and leaves some out. Seen here are roughly 2.5 million clones, over 85% observed once, and the top ten hold around 0.14%. Material: naive CD4+ T cells sorted from blood. The source of these receptors is a man aged 18 to 30 in good health. CDR3s include the opening cysteine and the closing phenylalanine or tryptophan. The D gene is left open where the match is weak. Clone size, where shown, is once, few, many, or a class for clones that have expanded.

V	J	D	size	CDR3	DNA
TRBV28	TRBJ1-1	TRBD1	NA	CASTTPPGTANTEAFF	TGTGCCAGCACAACTCCTCCCGGGACAGCGAACACTGAAGCTTTCTTT
TRBV23-1	TRBJ1-2	TRBD1	NA	CASSQRDRENYGYTF	TGCGCCAGCAGTCAACGTGACAGGGAGAACTATGGCTACACCTTC
TRBV11-2	TRBJ2-4	NA	NA	CASSPLRGARNIQYF	TGTGCCAGCAGCCCGCTCAGGGGGGCACGAAACATTCAGTACTTC
TRBV7-9	TRBJ2-5	NA	once	CASSLIGYQETQYF	TGTGCCAGCAGCTTGATCGGGTACCAAGAGACCCAGTACTTC
TRBV7-9	TRBJ2-4	NA	NA	CASSSDRLAKNIQYF	TGTGCCAGCAGCTCGGACCGGTTAGCCAAAAACATTCAGTACTTC
TRBV7-9	TRBJ2-4	NA	NA	CASSLQGKNIQYF	TGTGCCAGCAGCCTACAGGGAAAAAACATTCAGTACTTC
TRBV11-3	TRBJ2-2	NA	NA	CASSLYGGKNTGELFF	TGTGCCAGCAGCTTATATGGGGGGAAGAACACCGGGGAGCTGTTTTTT
TRBV28	TRBJ2-6	TRBD1	NA	CASRRRTGGYSGANVLTF	TGTGCCAGCAGAAGGAGGACAGGGGGTTACTCTGGGGCCAACGTCCTGACTTTC
TRBV5-1	TRBJ2-3	TRBD1	NA	CASSLSGTGGTDTQYF	TGCGCCAGCAGCTTATCCGGGACAGGGGGCACAGATACGCAGTATTTT
TRBV30	TRBJ1-2	TRBD1	NA	CAWSPGQRLYGYTF	TGTGCCTGGAGTCCGGGACAGAGATTATATGGCTACACCTTC
TRBV28	TRBJ2-5	NA	NA	CASTPIRGARGETQYF	TGTGCCAGCACTCCAATCCGGGGGGCAAGGGGAGAGACCCAGTACTTC
TRBV6-1	TRBJ1-2	NA	once	CASSFSGYTF	TGTGCCAGCAGCTTTAGTGGCTACACCTTC
TRBV11-2	TRBJ2-2	NA	NA	CASSFRGGANTGELFF	TGTGCCAGCAGCTTTAGGGGGGGAGCGAACACCGGGGAGCTGTTTTTT
TRBV5-1	TRBJ2-2	TRBD1	NA	CASKVGTENTGELFF	TGCGCCAGCAAAGTTGGGACAGAGAACACCGGGGAGCTGTTTTTT
TRBV28	TRBJ2-2	NA	NA	CASSAAGGASVGELFF	TGTGCCAGCAGCGCCGCTGGGGGCGCCTCCGTCGGGGAGCTGTTTTTT
TRBV7-2	TRBJ2-7	TRBD2	NA	CASRLAGEGSYEQYF	TGTGCCAGCAGACTAGCGGGAGAGGGCTCCTACGAGCAGTACTTC
TRBV5-6	TRBJ2-7	NA	NA	CASSSQGYEQYF	TGTGCCAGCAGCTCACAGGGCTACGAGCAGTACTTC
TRBV6-1	TRBJ2-7	TRBD2	NA	CASTPGRDEQYF	TGTGCCAGCACCCCAGGGAGGGACGAGCAGTACTTC
TRBV10-1	TRBJ2-3	NA	NA	CASSESMIEGHTQYF	TGCGCCAGCAGTGAAAGTATGATTGAGGGGCATACGCAGTATTTT
TRBV11-2	TRBJ2-1	TRBD1	NA	CASSSGQGTHNEQFF	TGTGCCAGCAGCTCAGGACAGGGAACCCACAATGAGCAGTTCTTC
TRBV7-3	TRBJ2-7	NA	NA	CASSAGTIEEQYF	TGTGCCAGCAGCGCCGGGACAATTGAAGAGCAGTACTTC
TRBV5-1	TRBJ1-2	TRBD1	few	CASSLLTGDGYTF	TGCGCCAGCAGCTTATTAACAGGGGATGGCTACACCTTC
TRBV5-1	TRBJ2-3	TRBD2	NA	CASSLPAGDTDTQYF	TGCGCCAGCAGCTTGCCGGCGGGGGACACAGATACGCAGTATTTT
TRBV19	TRBJ2-5	TRBD2	NA	CASSKAGEERETQYF	TGTGCCAGTAGTAAAGCGGGAGAGGAGCGAGAGACCCAGTACTTC
TRBV6-5	TRBJ2-5	NA	once	CASSYQETQYF	TGTGCCAGCAGTTACCAAGAGACCCAGTACTTC
TRBV11-3	TRBJ2-2	NA	once	CASSKDSTGELFF	TGTGCCAGCAGCAAAGACAGCACCGGGGAGCTGTTTTTT
TRBV6-6	TRBJ1-2	TRBD1	NA	CASSSGDRAIYGYTF	TGTGCCAGCAGTTCTGGGGACAGGGCCATCTATGGCTACACCTTC
TRBV5-1	TRBJ2-5	NA	NA	CASSLVAQETQYF	TGCGCCAGCAGCTTGGTGGCTCAGGAGACCCAGTACTTC
TRBV5-4	TRBJ2-3	TRBD2	NA	CASSQSGGGTDTQYF	TGTGCCAGCAGCCAGTCGGGGGGTGGCACAGATACGCAGTATTTT
TRBV19	TRBJ2-1	NA	NA	CASSWGTNSYNEQFF	TGTGCCAGTAGTTGGGGGACAAACTCCTACAATGAGCAGTTCTTC
TRBV19	TRBJ2-5	TRBD2	NA	CASSIGGSGETQYF	TGTGCCAGTAGTATCGGCGGGAGTGGAGAGACCCAGTACTTC
TRBV27	TRBJ2-1	NA	NA	CASSRWQTNEQFF	TGTGCCAGCAGTCGTTGGCAGACGAATGAGCAGTTCTTC
TRBV2	TRBJ2-7	NA	NA	CASFSSSYEQYF	TGTGCCAGCTTTTCTAGCTCCTACGAGCAGTACTTC
TRBV2	TRBJ2-7	NA	once	CASRVLKQGASYEQYF	TGTGCCAGCAGGGTACTCAAACAGGGAGCCTCCTACGAGCAGTACTTC
TRBV7-2	TRBJ1-5	NA	NA	CASSLVPIRGRDQPQHF	TGTGCCAGCAGCTTAGTTCCCATCCGGGGGCGGGATCAGCCCCAGCATTTT
TRBV5-1	TRBJ2-7	TRBD1	few	CASSLTGQASSYEQYF	TGCGCCAGCAGCTTGACGGGACAGGCAAGCTCCTACGAGCAGTACTTC
TRBV7-2	TRBJ1-2	TRBD1	few	CASSPGQNYGYTF	TGTGCCAGCAGCCCGGGACAGAACTATGGCTACACCTTC
TRBV19	TRBJ2-5	TRBD1	few	CASSFGQGETQYF	TGTGCCAGTAGTTTCGGACAGGGGGAGACCCAGTACTTC
TRBV6-1	TRBJ2-5	TRBD2	NA	CASSEVAGGWSETQYF	TGTGCCAGCAGTGAAGTGGCGGGGGGGTGGTCAGAGACCCAGTACTTC
TRBV2	TRBJ1-5	NA	NA	CASSELGINQPQHF	TGTGCCAGCAGTGAATTGGGGATTAATCAGCCCCAGCATTTT
TRBV15	TRBJ2-2	NA	NA	CATSRGGIPPGELFF	TGTGCCACCAGCAGAGGGGGAATCCCTCCCGGGGAGCTGTTTTTT
TRBV12-5	TRBJ2-1	NA	NA	CASGLGLVEQFF	TGTGCTAGTGGTTTGGGGCTTGTAGAGCAGTTCTTC
TRBV18	TRBJ2-5	NA	NA	CASSRGADQETQYF	TGTGCCAGCTCACGGGGGGCCGACCAAGAGACCCAGTACTTC
TRBV7-2	TRBJ2-3	TRBD2	NA	CASRFSGSGTDTQYF	TGTGCCAGCAGATTTAGCGGGAGTGGCACAGATACGCAGTATTTT
TRBV30	TRBJ1-6	NA	NA	CAWRGTAGSPLHF	TGTGCCTGGAGAGGGACCGCGGGTTCACCCCTCCACTTT
TRBV7-9	TRBJ2-5	TRBD2	NA	CASSLSVGGALETQYF	TGTGCCAGCAGCTTAAGTGTCGGGGGGGCCCTGGAGACCCAGTACTTC